The 14 T cell receptor beta chains listed next were all sequenced from one sample in a study of sequential checkpoint blockade in melanoma. TCRdb's table, derived via immunoSEQ multiplex PCR, lists solely in-frame clones and lacks some. The repertoire has 13,000 or so clones, about 65% of them found once; the top ten carry about 24%. The treatment denotes: randomized to nivolumab then ipilimumab (arm A) or the reverse (arm B). Sample: CD8+ T cells sorted from blood (inferred from file names), taken from a patient given nivolumab and ipilimumab in sequence. These receptor sequences come from a human donor with melanoma.

The rearrangement uses TRBV27 and TRBJ2-1; tentatively, D is TRBD2 (5 bases). CDR3 length equals 13 residues. V lost 11 bases and J lost 0, with 11 bases in between. Germline loops: CDR1 MNHEY, CDR2 SMNVEV (reference sequence). The CDR3 protein is CAAGFSSYNEQFF. The CDR3 DNA reads TGTGCCGCGGGTTTTAGCTCCTACAATGAGCAGTTCTTC.

The genes are TRBV5-4 and TRBJ2-7, with 7 bases aligning to TRBD2. CDR1 and CDR2 from the germline V gene are SGHNT and YYREEE (reference sequence). Germline trimming cut 4 bases from V and 2 bases from J; bases unmatched to any gene: 9. This CDR3 is 15 amino acids long. The CDR3 DNA is TGTGCCAGCAGCGCCCAGCAGGGAGGGGCCTACGAGCAGTACTTC. Amino acid sequence: CASSAQQGGAYEQYF.

This clone was recorded once. The chain carries TRBV19 and TRBJ2-7; the D is unclear. The germline V gene encodes CDR1 LNHDA and CDR2 SQIVND (reference sequence). V lost 1 base, J lost 5 bases, and 15 bases lay in between. The CDR3 has 15 residues. CDR3: CASSIGPGSPDEQYF. As DNA, the CDR3 is TGTGCCAGTAGTATAGGGCCAGGAAGTCCGGACGAGCAGTACTTC.

The J gene is TRBJ2-1, the V gene TRBV9; TRBD2 is a possible D gene (6 bases). With 7 bases removed from V and 7 bases from J, the gap between germline ends came to 12 bases. The CDR3 extends over 12 amino acids. Germline CDR1 SGDLS, CDR2 YYNGEE. As DNA, the CDR3 is TGTGCCAGCGGAGGGGCGAAGAATGAGCAGTTCTTC. Its translation: CASGGAKNEQFF.

The rearrangement links TRBV4-1 to TRBJ2-7; 10 nucleotides match TRBD1. The V and J ends lost 3 bases and 2 bases, in that order; junction bases with no gene match: 4. The CDR3 totals 15 residues. Germline assignment: CDR1 MGHRA and CDR2 YSYEKL. CDR3 in amino acids: CASSQGTGDAYEQYF. The CDR3 DNA follows: TGCGCCAGCAGCCAGGGGACAGGGGATGCCTACGAGCAGTACTTC.

This clone was observed a handful of times. At one end the junction does not follow the germline gene, possibly because of a read error. The chain employs TRBV6-5 and TRBJ1-1; possibly TRBD1 for D (6 bases). The CDR3 consists of 14 residues. CDR1 is MNHEY, CDR2 SVGAGI, per germline. CDR3 region: CASRPGQTNIEAFF. CDR3 DNA: TGTGCCAGCAGGCCCGGACAGACGAACATTGAAGCTTTCTTT.

V is TRBV9 and J is TRBJ2-7; D uncertain. The V gene lost 0 bases and the J gene lost 2 bases, with 6 bases spanning the gap. Germline V CDR1 and CDR2: SGDLS, YYNGEE. The CDR3 is 13 amino acids. The CDR3 bases are TGTGCCAGCAGCGTAGGGTCAGCCTACGAGCAGTACTTC. This sequence encodes CASSVGSAYEQYF.

In this sample, this clone turned up a few times. The chain is built from TRBV5-6 and TRBJ2-1; 13 positions match TRBD2. V shed 4 bases and J 12 bases; nucleotides not matched to a gene: 10. Germline V gene lookup returns CDR1 SGHDT and CDR2 YYEEEE. This CDR3 contains 15 residues. CDR3 protein: CASSIGLAGVARQFF. The CDR3, as DNA: TGTGCCAGCAGCATCGGACTAGCGGGAGTTGCTCGGCAGTTCTTC.

In its sample, this clone was seen a few times. This chain connects TRBV5-4 to TRBJ2-7; TRBD1 matches 8 bases. CDR3 length equals 15 residues. Germline assignment: CDR1 SGHNT and CDR2 YYREEE (reference sequence). The trim removed 4 bases at V and 5 bases at J, leaving 11 bases unmatched. The CDR3 region has the DNA TGTGCCAGCAGCCCTGGACAGGGAATAATCAACGAGCAGTACTTC. Protein: CASSPGQGIINEQYF.

In its sample, this clone was seen a few times. The chain uses TRBV6-5 and TRBJ2-7; TRBD1 matches 7 bases. The CDR3 runs 15 residues. The V and J ends lost 2 bases and 2 bases, in that order; junction bases with no gene match: 6. Looked up from germline, CDR1 is MNHEY and CDR2 is SVGAGI. CDR3: CASSYLQGVTYEQYF. CDR3 in DNA: TGTGCCAGCAGTTACCTCCAGGGGGTGACCTACGAGCAGTACTTC.

This clone was seen only once. The genes are TRBV18 and TRBJ2-7; 9 positions match TRBD2. Germline V gives CDR1 KGHSH, CDR2 LQKENI. This CDR3 comprises 17 residues. The ends lost 1 base at V and 3 bases at J; junction bases unmatched: 10. This CDR3 reads CASSPQGLAGRNYEQYF. In DNA form, the CDR3 reads TGTGCCAGCTCACCACAAGGGCTAGCGGGACGCAACTACGAGCAGTACTTC.

This clone appeared once. This chain links TRBV5-4 with TRBJ1-5; unclear D gene. The CDR3 is made up of 13 amino acids. Trimming took off 4 bases at V and 4 bases at J, with 9 bases between the two ends. CDR1 is SGHNT, CDR2 YYREEE, per germline (reference sequence). CDR3 nucleotide sequence: TGTGCCAGCAGCCAAGAGTTAAATCAGCCCCAGCATTTT. It codes for CASSQELNQPQHF.

The chain employs TRBV5-6 and TRBJ1-1; the match to TRBD1 covers 7 bases. The V gene's germline CDR1 is SGHDT and CDR2 YYEEEE. The CDR3 is 12 amino acids. V lost 3 bases, J lost 8 bases, and 4 bases stayed unmatched. CDR3 amino acids: CASSWKTGEAFF. CDR3 nucleotide sequence: TGTGCCAGCAGCTGGAAGACAGGGGAAGCTTTCTTT.

The genes are TRBV4-3 and TRBJ1-3, with 7 bases fitting TRBD1. The CDR3 is made up of 19 amino acids. Germline lookup yields CDR1 LGHNA and CDR2 YSLEER. After removal of 0 bases from V and 0 bases from J, the junction contained 11 bases not matched to a gene. The CDR3 sequence is CASSQDDEYRGNSGNTIYF. CDR3 sequence (DNA): TGCGCCAGCAGCCAAGATGATGAGTACAGGGGCAACTCTGGAAACACCATATATTTT.